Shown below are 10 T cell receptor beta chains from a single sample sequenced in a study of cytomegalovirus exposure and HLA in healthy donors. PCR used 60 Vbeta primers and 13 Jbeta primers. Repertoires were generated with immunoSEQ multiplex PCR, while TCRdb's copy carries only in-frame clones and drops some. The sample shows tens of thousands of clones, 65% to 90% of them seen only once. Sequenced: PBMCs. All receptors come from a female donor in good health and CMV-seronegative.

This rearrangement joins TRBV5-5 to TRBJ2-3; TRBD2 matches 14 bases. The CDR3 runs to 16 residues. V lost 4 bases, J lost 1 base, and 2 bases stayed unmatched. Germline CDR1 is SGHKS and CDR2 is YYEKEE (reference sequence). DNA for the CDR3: TGTGCCAGCAGCGGGGGACTAGCGGGGGGCACAGATACGCAGTATTTT. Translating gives CASSGGLAGGTDTQYF.

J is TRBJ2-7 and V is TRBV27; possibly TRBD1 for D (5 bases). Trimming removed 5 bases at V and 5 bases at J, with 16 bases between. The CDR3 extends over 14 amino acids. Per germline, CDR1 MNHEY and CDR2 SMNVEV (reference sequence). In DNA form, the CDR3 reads TGTGCCAGCAGTCAGGGCAGGGCGGTCCACGAGCAGTACTTC. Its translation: CASSQGRAVHEQYF.

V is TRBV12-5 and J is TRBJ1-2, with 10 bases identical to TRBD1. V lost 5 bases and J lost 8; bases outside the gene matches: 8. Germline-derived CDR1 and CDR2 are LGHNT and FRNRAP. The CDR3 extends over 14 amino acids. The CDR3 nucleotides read TGTGCTAGTGGTACTAGTGGGACAGGGGAAGGCTACACCTTC. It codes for CASGTSGTGEGYTF.

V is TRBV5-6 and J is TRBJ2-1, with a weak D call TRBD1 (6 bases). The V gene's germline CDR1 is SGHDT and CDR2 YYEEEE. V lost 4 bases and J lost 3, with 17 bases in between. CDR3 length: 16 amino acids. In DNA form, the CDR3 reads TGTGCCAGCAGCCCTGGTGGGGGCTCCTACTACAATGAGCAGTTCTTC. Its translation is CASSPGGGSYYNEQFF.

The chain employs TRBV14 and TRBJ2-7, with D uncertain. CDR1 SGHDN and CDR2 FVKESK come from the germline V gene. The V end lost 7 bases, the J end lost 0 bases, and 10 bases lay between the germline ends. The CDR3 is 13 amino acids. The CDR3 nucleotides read TGTGCCAGCAAACAGTCTGACTCCTACGAGCAGTACTTC. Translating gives CASKQSDSYEQYF.

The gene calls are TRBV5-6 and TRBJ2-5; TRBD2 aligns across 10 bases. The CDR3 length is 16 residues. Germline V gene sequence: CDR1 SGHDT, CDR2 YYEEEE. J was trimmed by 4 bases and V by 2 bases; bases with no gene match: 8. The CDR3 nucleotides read TGTGCCAGCAGCTTCCTCGGAGCGGGGGGGACAGAGACCCAGTACTTC. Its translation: CASSFLGAGGTETQYF. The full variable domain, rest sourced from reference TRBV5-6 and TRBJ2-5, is DAGVTQSPTHLIKTRGQQVTLRCSPKSGHDTVSWYQQALGQGPQFIFQYYEEEERQRGNFPDRFSGHQFPNYSSELNVNALLLGDSALYLCASSFLGAGGTETQYFGPGTRLLVL.

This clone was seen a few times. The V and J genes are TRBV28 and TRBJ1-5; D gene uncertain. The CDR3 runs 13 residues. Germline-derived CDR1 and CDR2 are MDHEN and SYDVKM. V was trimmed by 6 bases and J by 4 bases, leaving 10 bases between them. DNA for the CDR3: TGTGCCAGCAGACCCCACACGAATCAGCCCCAGCATTTT. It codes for CASRPHTNQPQHF.

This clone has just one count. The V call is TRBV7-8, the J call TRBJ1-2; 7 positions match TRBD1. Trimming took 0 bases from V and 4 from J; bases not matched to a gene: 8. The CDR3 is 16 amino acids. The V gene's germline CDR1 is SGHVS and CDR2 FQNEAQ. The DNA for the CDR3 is TGTGCCAGCAGCTTAGCGGAGGGGACAGCCTCCTATGGCTACACCTTC. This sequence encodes CASSLAEGTASYGYTF.

The CDR3 nucleotides are TGTGCCAGCTCACCGAGGACAGGAAACTACGAGCAGTACTTC. Residues: CASSPRTGNYEQYF. The genes are TRBV18 and TRBJ2-7; 7 bases match TRBD1. The germline V gene has CDR1 KGHSH and CDR2 LQKENI. CDR3 length equals 14 residues. V was clipped by 3 bases and J by 3 bases; unmatched bases: 5.

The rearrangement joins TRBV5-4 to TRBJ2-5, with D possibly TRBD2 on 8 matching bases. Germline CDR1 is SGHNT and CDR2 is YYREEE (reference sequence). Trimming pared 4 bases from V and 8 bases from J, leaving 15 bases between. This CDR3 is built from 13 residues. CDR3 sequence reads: CASSRGGQITQYF. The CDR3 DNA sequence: TGTGCCAGCAGCCGGGGGGGACAGATAACCCAGTACTTC. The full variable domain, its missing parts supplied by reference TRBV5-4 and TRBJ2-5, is ETGVTQSPTHLIKTRGQQVTLRCSSQSGHNTVSWYQQALGQGPQFIFQYYREEENGRGNFPPRFSGLQFPNYSSELNVNALELDDSALYLCASSRGGQITQYFGPGTRLLVL.